These 24 T cell receptor beta chains share one sample of origin, sequenced in a study of blood T cell repertoires in COVID-19. Measured with immunoSEQ multiplex PCR; TCRdb has only the in-frame clones, and not every one. The data show 200,000 or so clones, about nine tenths seen once. Sequencing input: PBMCs or T cells enriched from blood (not recorded which). All receptors come from a woman in her 40s with acute COVID-19.

The chain combines TRBV10-3 with TRBJ2-2; D is perhaps TRBD1 (5 bases). Germline loops: CDR1 ENHRY, CDR2 SYGVKD. The CDR3 is 14 amino acids. V was clipped by 2 bases and J by 1 base, with 5 bases between them. The CDR3 DNA reads as TGTGCCATCAGTGAGCAGGGGAACACCGGGGAGCTGTTTTTT. It codes for CAISEQGNTGELFF.

The chain carries TRBV10-1 and TRBJ1-6, with D hard to call. Germline lookup yields CDR1 WNHNN and CDR2 SYGVQD (reference sequence). With 6 bases removed from V and 6 bases from J, the gap between germline ends came to 9 bases. The CDR3 is made up of 13 amino acids. CDR3 coding DNA: TGCGCCAGCAGAAAAAATAGTAATTCACCCCTCCACTTT. It encodes CASRKNSNSPLHF.

The V and J genes are TRBV5-1 and TRBJ2-3; 8 bases align to TRBD2. The CDR3 runs 15 residues. Trimming at V came to 4 bases and at J to 2 bases, leaving 6 bases not matched to a gene. In germline, CDR1 is SGHRS, CDR2 YFSETQ. CDR3 protein: CASSQAGASTDTQYF. CDR3 coding DNA: TGCGCCAGCAGCCAAGCGGGGGCCTCCACAGATACGCAGTATTTT. The full variable domain, with the rest looked up from reference TRBV5-1 and TRBJ2-3, is KAGVTQTPRYLIKTRGQQVTLSCSPISGHRSVSWYQQTPGQGLQFLFEYFSETQRNKGNFPGRFSGRQFSNSRSEMNVSTLELGDSALYLCASSQAGASTDTQYFGPGTRLTVL.

V is TRBV19 and J is TRBJ2-5; 12 bases match TRBD2. CDR3 size: 16 residues. V shed 3 bases and J 4 bases; nucleotides not matched to a gene: 6. Per the germline V gene, CDR1 is LNHDA and CDR2 is SQIVND (reference sequence). The CDR3 DNA is TGTGCCAGTAGTATGGGGCTAGCGGGGGGGCCAGAGACCCAGTACTTC. Residues: CASSMGLAGGPETQYF.

The rearrangement uses TRBV18 and TRBJ1-6; 8 bases are shared with TRBD1. This CDR3 has 15 amino acids. The germline gives CDR1 KGHSH, CDR2 LQKENI. The junction had 6 bases not matched to a gene; V was cut back by 2 bases and J by 9 bases. The CDR3 is CASSPIPGGVSPLHF. The CDR3 nucleotides read TGTGCCAGCTCACCAATCCCAGGGGGCGTTTCACCCCTCCACTTT.

In this sample, this clone turned up once. The chain couples TRBV24-1 to TRBJ1-5; D might be TRBD1 (5 bases). This CDR3 comprises 14 residues. V was pared by 4 bases and J by 9 bases, with 15 bases between. The germline gives CDR1 KGHDR, CDR2 SFDVKD. CDR3 sequence (DNA): TGTGCCACCAGTGACTTGGGACCGGGGGGGCCCCAGCATTTT. Residues: CATSDLGPGGPQHF.

The V gene is TRBV29-1, the J gene TRBJ2-7; TRBD1 might be the D (7 bases). With 6 bases removed from V and 2 bases from J, the gap between germline ends came to 17 bases. Per germline, CDR1 SQVTM and CDR2 ANQGSEA. CDR3 size: 14 residues. DNA of the CDR3: TGCAGCGTGGTGACAGGGAGGAACACCTACGAGCAGTACTTC. Translation gives CSVVTGRNTYEQYF.

V and J are TRBV9 and TRBJ1-4; the match to TRBD1 covers 9 bases. The trim removed 0 bases at V and 8 bases at J, leaving 5 bases unmatched. CDR1 SGDLS and CDR2 YYNGEE come from the germline V gene. There are 15 residues in the CDR3. The CDR3 reads CASSVAGTGREKLFF. In nucleotides, the CDR3 is TGTGCCAGCAGCGTAGCCGGGACAGGGAGGGAAAAACTGTTTTTT.

This chain connects TRBV29-1 to TRBJ1-2; 8 bases are a match to TRBD1. The junction had 9 bases not matched to a gene; V was cut back by 3 bases and J by 6 bases. The CDR3 sequence is 14 residues long. Germline assignment: CDR1 SQVTM and CDR2 ANQGSEA. The CDR3 coding sequence is TGCAGCGTTGACAGGGGGCTAGATTCCGATGGCTACACCTTC. The encoded protein is CSVDRGLDSDGYTF.

This clone was seen a single time. The chain uses TRBV4-1 and TRBJ1-2; 7 positions agree with TRBD1. Germline V lookup: CDR1 MGHRA, CDR2 YSYEKL. CDR3 length equals 13 residues. V lost 1 base, J lost 8 bases, and 4 bases stayed unmatched. CDR3 DNA sequence: TGCGCCAGCAGCCAAGGTACAGGGGCGGGCTACACCTTC. Its protein is CASSQGTGAGYTF.

The V call is TRBV12-3 or TRBV12-4, the J call TRBJ1-5, with D perhaps TRBD1 (5 bases). The germline V and J ends were trimmed by 6 bases and 13 bases, with 19 bases remaining between them. The length of the CDR3 is 13 residues. CDR3 sequence: CASSPRRAESQHF. CDR3 DNA sequence: TGTGCCAGCAGCCCCCGCAGGGCGGAAAGTCAGCATTTT.

This chain connects TRBV5-8 to TRBJ2-3; TRBD1 aligns across 8 bases. The CDR3 sequence is 15 residues long. The ends lost 7 bases at V and 6 bases at J; junction bases unmatched: 13. From germline, CDR1 is SGHTS and CDR2 YDEGEE. The CDR3 nucleotides are TGTGCCAGCGGATCGACAGGGGCCGCGAGGGATACGCAGTATTTT. It codes for CASGSTGAARDTQYF. The complete variable domain, with remaining parts taken from reference TRBV5-8 and TRBJ2-3, reads EAGVTQSPTHLIKTRGQQATLRCSPISGHTSVYWYQQALGLGLQFLLWYDEGEERNRGNFPPRFSGRQFPNYSSELNVNALELEDSALYLCASGSTGAARDTQYFGPGTRLTVL.

This chain links TRBV2 with TRBJ2-1; 14 nucleotides match TRBD2. From germline, CDR1 is SNHLY and CDR2 FYNNEI. CDR3 length: 18 residues. V lost 6 bases, J lost 7 bases, and 14 bases stayed unmatched. CDR3 bases: TGTGCCAGCAGCCCCCGTCTCTGGACTAGCGGGGGGAGTAATGAGCAGTTCTTC. Its protein product is CASSPRLWTSGGSNEQFF.

The chain recombines TRBV3-1 (or the pseudogene TRBV3-2) with TRBJ2-1, with 8 bases lining up with TRBD2. This CDR3 is built from 16 residues. Germline V CDR1 and CDR2: LGHDT, YNNKEL (reference sequence). The V and J ends lost 4 bases and 4 bases, in that order; junction bases with no gene match: 9. Written as DNA, the CDR3 is TGTGCCAGCAGCCTAAGTGTACCGGGGGGGTACAATGAGCAGTTCTTC. This gives the protein CASSLSVPGGYNEQFF.

Here the CDR3 reads CATSRGGTGSYEQYV. The CDR3 DNA follows: TGTGCCACCAGCCGTGGGGGGACAGGGTCTTACGAGCAGTACGTC. The chain employs TRBV15 and TRBJ2-7; 9 bases align to TRBD1. Trimming took 5 bases from V and 4 from J; bases not matched to a gene: 9. This CDR3 has 15 residues. The germline gives CDR1 LNHNV, CDR2 YYDKDF (reference sequence).

The V gene is TRBV6-2 or TRBV6-3, the J gene TRBJ2-7; D gene uncertain. The CDR3 runs 13 residues. In germline, CDR1 is MNHEY, CDR2 SVGEGT. Trimming pared 5 bases from V and 5 bases from J, leaving 13 bases between. The CDR3 DNA sequence: TGTGCCAGCAGTCCCCTAGGCGTCGACGAGCAGTACTTC. This codes for CASSPLGVDEQYF.

This chain connects TRBV19 to TRBJ1-3; the D is unclear. The CDR3 has 13 residues. Germline CDR1 is LNHDA and CDR2 is SQIVND (reference sequence). V lost 4 bases and J 2 bases, leaving 6 bases between the germline ends. The CDR3, as DNA: TGTGCCAGTAGTACTGGGCCTGGAAACACCATATATTTT. This encodes CASSTGPGNTIYF.

This clone was observed once. The chain couples TRBV27 to TRBJ1-1, with 8 positions matching TRBD1. Germline V gene data show CDR1 as MNHEY and CDR2 as SMNVEV (reference sequence). CDR3 size: 13 residues. V was clipped by 8 bases and J by 4 bases; unmatched bases: 6. The CDR3 spells CASGQGFRTEAFF. DNA for the CDR3: TGTGCCAGCGGACAGGGTTTCCGCACTGAAGCTTTCTTT.

The CDR3 sequence is CASSPSTGAGNTIYF. In DNA form, the CDR3 reads TGTGCCAGCAGCCCGAGTACAGGGGCTGGAAACACCATATATTTT. This chain connects TRBV7-2 to TRBJ1-3; 7 nucleotides align to TRBD1. This CDR3 is 15 amino acids long. V shed 5 bases, J shed 2 bases, and the junction held 6 bases outside the gene matches. From germline, CDR1 is SGHTA and CDR2 FQGNSA.

This chain connects TRBV29-1 to TRBJ2-1; the D is unclear. Germline V lookup: CDR1 SQVTM, CDR2 ANQGSEA. Trimming shortened V by 5 bases and J by 7 bases, and 15 bases separated the two germline ends. The CDR3 is 13 amino acids. The CDR3 nucleotides are TGCAGCGTTTTCAGCCCCATCAGGAATGAGCAGTTCTTC. Its protein product is CSVFSPIRNEQFF.

This clone showed up just a few times. The rearrangement links TRBV6-2 or TRBV6-3 to TRBJ1-1, with D tentatively TRBD1 (5 bases). CDR1 is MNHEY and CDR2 is SVGEGT in the germline V gene. The CDR3 is made up of 14 amino acids. V lost 6 bases and J 1 base, leaving 12 bases between the germline ends. The CDR3 nucleotides are TGTGCCAGCAGCCACGGACATCCGAACACTGAAGCTTTCTTT. Translated: CASSHGHPNTEAFF.

A note on this clone: The sample carries other DNA sequences with the same CDR3. This sequence joins TRBV2 and TRBJ2-7; a weak D match, TRBD1 (5 bases). The CDR3 is 14 amino acids. Trimming shortened V by 2 bases and J by 0 bases, and 8 bases separated the two germline ends. Germline lookup yields CDR1 SNHLY and CDR2 FYNNEI. This CDR3 is CASSEQGSSYEQYF. The CDR3, as DNA: TGTGCCAGCAGTGAACAGGGTAGCTCCTACGAGCAGTACTTC.

This clone has only one observation. The rearrangement joins TRBV19 to TRBJ1-1; perhaps TRBD1 as D (5 bases). The CDR3 totals 13 residues. CDR1 and CDR2 from the germline V gene are LNHDA and SQIVND (reference sequence). The V end lost 6 bases, the J end lost 5 bases, and 13 bases lay between the germline ends. The CDR3 loop is CASRGSGYTEAFF. CDR3 sequence (DNA): TGTGCCAGTAGGGGCTCAGGGTATACTGAAGCTTTCTTT.

CDR3 sequence: CSASRGSSYEQYV. The CDR3 nucleotides read TGCAGTGCTAGTAGGGGGAGCTCCTACGAGCAGTACGTC. This sequence joins TRBV20-1 and TRBJ2-7; D is perhaps TRBD1 (6 bases). The V and J ends lost 3 bases and 0 bases respectively, with 9 bases between them. CDR1 and CDR2 (germline): DFQATT, SNEGSKA (reference sequence). There are 13 residues in the CDR3.